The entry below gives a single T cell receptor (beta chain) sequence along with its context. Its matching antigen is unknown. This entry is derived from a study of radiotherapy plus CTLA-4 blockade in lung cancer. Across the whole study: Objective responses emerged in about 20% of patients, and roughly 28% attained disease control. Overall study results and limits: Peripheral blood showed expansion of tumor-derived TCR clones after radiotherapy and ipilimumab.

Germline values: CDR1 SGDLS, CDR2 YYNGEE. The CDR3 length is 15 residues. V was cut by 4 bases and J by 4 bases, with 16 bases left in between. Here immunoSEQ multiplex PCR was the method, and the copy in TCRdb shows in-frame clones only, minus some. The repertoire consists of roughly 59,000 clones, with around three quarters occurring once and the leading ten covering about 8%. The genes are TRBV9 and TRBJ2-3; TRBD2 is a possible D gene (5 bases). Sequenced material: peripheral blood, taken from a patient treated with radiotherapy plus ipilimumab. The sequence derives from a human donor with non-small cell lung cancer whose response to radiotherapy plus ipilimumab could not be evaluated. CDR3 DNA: TGTGCCAGCAGCCCCCTCTCGGAGGCCTCAGATACGCAGTATTTT. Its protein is CASSPLSEASDTQYF.